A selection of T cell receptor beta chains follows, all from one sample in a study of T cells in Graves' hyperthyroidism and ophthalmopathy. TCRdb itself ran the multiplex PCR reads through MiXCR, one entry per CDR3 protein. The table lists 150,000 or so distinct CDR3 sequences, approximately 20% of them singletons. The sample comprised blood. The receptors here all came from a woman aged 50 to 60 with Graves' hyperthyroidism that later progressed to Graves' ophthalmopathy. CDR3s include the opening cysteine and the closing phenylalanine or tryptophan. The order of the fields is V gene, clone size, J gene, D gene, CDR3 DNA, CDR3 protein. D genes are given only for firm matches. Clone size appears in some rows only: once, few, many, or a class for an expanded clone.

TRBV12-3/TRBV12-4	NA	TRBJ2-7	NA	TGTGCCAGCAGTTTAGGGCGGATTTACGAGCAGTACTTC	CASSLGRIYEQYF
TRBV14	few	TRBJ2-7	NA	TGTGCCAGCAGCCAAGATTTCGGTTACGAGCAGTACTTC	CASSQDFGYEQYF
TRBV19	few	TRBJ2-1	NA	TGTGCCAGTAGGGTGGGGGGTGAGCAGTTCTTC	CASRVGGEQFF
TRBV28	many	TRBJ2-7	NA	TGTGCCAGCAGTTTATCGGCCTACTACGAGCAGTACTTC	CASSLSAYYEQYF
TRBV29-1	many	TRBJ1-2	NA	TGCAGCGTTTTGGATAATTTGAACTATGGCTACACCTTC	CSVLDNLNYGYTF
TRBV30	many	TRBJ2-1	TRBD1	TGTGCCTGGAGTAACACAGGGGGCTCCTACAATGAGCAGTTCTTC	CAWSNTGGSYNEQFF
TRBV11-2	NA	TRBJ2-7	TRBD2	TGTGCCAGCAGCTTGAAAGGGAGGGCCTACGAGCAGTACTTC	CASSLKGRAYEQYF
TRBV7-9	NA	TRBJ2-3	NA	TGTGCCAGCAGCTTAGGTAACCCCGCGGGTACGCAGTATTTT	CASSLGNPAGTQYF
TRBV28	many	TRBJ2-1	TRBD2	TGTGCCAGCAGTTCAGTGACTAGCGCCATGGCACTTGAGCAGTTCTTC	CASSSVTSAMALEQFF
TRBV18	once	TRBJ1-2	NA	TGTGCCAGCTCACCAAAGGCAGATAATGGCTACACCTTC	CASSPKADNGYTF
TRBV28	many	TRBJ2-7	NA	TGTGCCAGCAGTTTGTCCTACTACGAGCAGTACTTC	CASSLSYYEQYF
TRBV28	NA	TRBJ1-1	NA	TGTGCCAGCCAGGGGTGGGGGGGGAACACTGAAGCTTTCTTT	CASQGWGGNTEAFF
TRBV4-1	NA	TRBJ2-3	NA	TGCGCCAGCAGCCAAGTCCCGGGGGAAGATACGCAGTATTTT	CASSQVPGEDTQYF
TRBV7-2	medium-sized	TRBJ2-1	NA	TGTGCCAGCAGCTTAGAAGTCGGGTACAATGAGCAGTTCTTC	CASSLEVGYNEQFF
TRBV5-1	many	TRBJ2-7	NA	TGCGCCAGCAGCCCAACCGGGACCCGAGCTAGCGAGCAGTACTTC	CASSPTGTRASEQYF
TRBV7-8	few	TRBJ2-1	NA	TGTGCCAGCAGCTTAGAGCCGGGGTACTCCTACAATGAGCAGTTCTTC	CASSLEPGYSYNEQFF
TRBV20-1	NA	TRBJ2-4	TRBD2	TGCAGTGCTAGAGGATTACTTACTAGCGGGAGAAACCTAGCCAAAAACATTCAGTACTTC	CSARGLLTSGRNLAKNIQYF
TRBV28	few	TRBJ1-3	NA	TGTGCCAGCAGTTCTACTTCGACGCGGGGAAACACCATATATTTT	CASSSTSTRGNTIYF
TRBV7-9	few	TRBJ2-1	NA	TGTGCCAGCAGCTTTACGGGGACCTCCGGCAATGAGCAGTTCTTC	CASSFTGTSGNEQFF
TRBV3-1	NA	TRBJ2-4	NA	TGTGCCAGCAGCATAACTCATGGCGCCAAAAACATTCAGTACTTC	CASSITHGAKNIQYF
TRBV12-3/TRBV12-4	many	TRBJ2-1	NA	TGTGCCAGCAGCCGGGATAACTCCTACAATGAGCAGTTCTTC	CASSRDNSYNEQFF
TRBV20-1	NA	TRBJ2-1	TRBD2	TGCAGTGCTGCGCCTAGCGGGAGCGTCAATGAGCAGTTCTTC	CSAAPSGSVNEQFF
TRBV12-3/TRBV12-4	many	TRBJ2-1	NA	TGTGCCAGCAGTTACCGGACTGGCAATGAGCAGTTCTTC	CASSYRTGNEQFF
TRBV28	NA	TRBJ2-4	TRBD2	TGTGCCAGCAGTACTTTTAGCGGGAGGGCCGAATTGGGCGCCAAAAACATTCAGTACTTC	CASSTFSGRAELGAKNIQYF
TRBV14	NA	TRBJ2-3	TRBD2	TGTGCCAGTCGACCTAGCGGGAGTTTGAAAGATACGCAGTATTTT	CASRPSGSLKDTQYF
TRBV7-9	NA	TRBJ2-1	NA	TGTGCCAGCAGTTCGACTAGTTCGGATGAGCAGTTCTTC	CASSSTSSDEQFF
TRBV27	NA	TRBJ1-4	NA	TGTGCCGGCAGTTTTGGGGGGGGTAATGAAAAACTGTTTTTT	CAGSFGGGNEKLFF
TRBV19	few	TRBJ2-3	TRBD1	TGTGCCAGTAGTAGAGGACAGGAGAGCACAGATACGCAGTATTTT	CASSRGQESTDTQYF
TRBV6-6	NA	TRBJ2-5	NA	TGTGCCAGCAGTTACTCAGGGCGGGGACAAGAGACCCAGTACTTC	CASSYSGRGQETQYF
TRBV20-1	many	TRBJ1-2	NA	TGCAGTGCTAGAGAGGGCTCGAGTGGGACCCAGAGCTACACCTTC	CSAREGSSGTQSYTF
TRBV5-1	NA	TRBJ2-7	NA	TGCGCCAGCAGCCACCGCCAGGGCTACGAGCAGTACTTC	CASSHRQGYEQYF
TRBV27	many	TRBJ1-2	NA	TGTGCCAGCAGTTTCGCCCCAGAAAATGGCTACACCTTC	CASSFAPENGYTF
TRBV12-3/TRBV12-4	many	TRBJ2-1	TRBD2	TGTGCCAGCAGCAGCTCAGTACTAGCGGGAACCAATGAGCAGTTCTTC	CASSSSVLAGTNEQFF
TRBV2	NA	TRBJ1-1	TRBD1	TGTGCCAGCAGTGACCCTCGACAGGGCTTGAACACTGAAGCTTTCTTT	CASSDPRQGLNTEAFF
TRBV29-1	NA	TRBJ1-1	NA	TGCAGCGTTCAAACCGGGGGTATGAACACTGAAGCTTTCTTT	CSVQTGGMNTEAFF
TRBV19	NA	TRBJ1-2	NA	TGTGCCAGTAGTAGGACAGATTCCTTCTATGGCTACACCTTC	CASSRTDSFYGYTF
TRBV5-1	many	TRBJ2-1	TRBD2	TGCGCCAGCAGCCCGCACCCGGGACTAGCGGGAGGTAACAATGAGCAGTTCTTC	CASSPHPGLAGGNNEQFF
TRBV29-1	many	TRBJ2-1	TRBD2	TGCAGCGGGCGGACTAGCGGGAGTGAGCAGTTCTTC	CSGRTSGSEQFF
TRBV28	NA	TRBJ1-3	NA	TGTGCCAGCAGTTTTAGGGGGATCTCTGGAAACACCATATATTTT	CASSFRGISGNTIYF
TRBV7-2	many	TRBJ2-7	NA	TGTGCCAGCAGCTTAGGAAGGGGCAGGGTGGGCGAGCAGTACTTC	CASSLGRGRVGEQYF
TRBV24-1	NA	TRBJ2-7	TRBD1	TGTGCCACCAGTGACAACGACAGGGGTCTAGCCGTCTACAATGAGCAGTACTTC	CATSDNDRGLAVYNEQYF
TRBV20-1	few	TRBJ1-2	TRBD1	TGCAGTGCTAGAGACCCCCCCGGGACAGGGACTAACTATGGCTACACCTTC	CSARDPPGTGTNYGYTF
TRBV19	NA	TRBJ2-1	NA	TGTGCCAGTAGTGGGAAAGTCTCCTACAATGAGCGGTTCTTC	CASSGKVSYNERFF
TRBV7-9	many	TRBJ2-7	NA	TGTGCCAGCAGCTTAGCACGGGACGAGCAGTACTTC	CASSLARDEQYF